The sequence of this T cell receptor (beta chain) was determined in a study of CD8 T cells in ankylosing spondylitis. Study-level points and caveats: One TCR beta motif, made up of roughly 8 highly homologous variants, appeared characteristic of ankylosing spondylitis blood. The clones that were linked to disease were reported to be significantly enriched in matched synovial fluid samples from ankylosing spondylitis patients.

TCRdb reprocessed the 5' RACE reads via MiXCR and lists one record per CDR3 protein. The sample shows under 250,000 distinct CDR3 sequences, around 8% of them seen only once. This clonotype was counted many times. No antigen is known for it. The TCR originated in a female donor with ankylosing spondylitis or in good health (not recorded which). Sequenced sample: blood, either unsorted or a sorted T cell fraction (not recorded which).

The CDR3 DNA follows: TGCAGCGGACAAAACAGGGCCCTTTTCACTGAAGCTTTCTTT. It is translated as CSGQNRALFTEAFF. This rearrangement joins TRBV29-1 to TRBJ1-1; TRBD1 might be the D (6 bases). The germline CDR1 and CDR2 sequences are SQVTM and ANQGSEA. This CDR3 comprises 14 residues. The V end lost 7 bases, the J end lost 4 bases, and 19 bases lay between the germline ends.